The rows below give T cell receptor beta chains drawn from one sample of a study of T-cell reconstitution after alpha-beta-depleted transplantation in children. TCRdb reanalysed the PCR reads using MiXCR and keeps one entry per CDR3 protein. Of some 640,000 distinct CDR3 sequences in the sample, over 15% were seen once. The sample was PBMCs from the stem cell graft donor, taken from the stem cell graft. The origin of the receptors is a human donor who donated a stem cell graft to a child with acute myeloid leukemia. The CDR3 runs from the conserved cysteine through the conserved F or W. Each record gives: CDR3 length, clone size, V gene, D gene, J gene, CDR3 protein, CDR3 DNA. The D gene is left open where the match is weak. Size tells how often a clone was seen (once, few, many) or the class of an expanded clone, and some rows leave it out.

len: 16
abundance: few
v_gene: TRBV4-1
d_gene: TRBD1
j_gene: TRBJ1-1
CDR3aa: CASSQDGQGVYTEAFF
CDR3nt: TGCGCCAGCAGCCAAGATGGACAGGGGGTGTACACTGAAGCTTTCTTT

len: 17
abundance: many
v_gene: TRBV12-3/TRBV12-4
d_gene: TRBD1
j_gene: TRBJ1-5
CDR3aa: CASSPGQGDVANQPQHF
CDR3nt: TGTGCCAGCAGCCCGGGACAGGGGGATGTGGCCAATCAGCCCCAGCATTTT

len: 15
abundance: few
v_gene: TRBV18
d_gene: -
j_gene: TRBJ2-5
CDR3aa: CASSPPSSVQETQYF
CDR3nt: TGTGCCAGCTCACCACCGTCCTCAGTCCAAGAGACCCAGTACTTC

len: 16
abundance: many
v_gene: TRBV6-5
d_gene: TRBD1
j_gene: TRBJ2-7
CDR3aa: CASSYWADRVLYEQYF
CDR3nt: TGTGCCAGCAGTTACTGGGCCGACAGGGTGCTATACGAGCAGTACTTC

len: 13
abundance: many
v_gene: TRBV20-1
d_gene: -
j_gene: TRBJ1-6
CDR3aa: CSASQGLNSPLHF
CDR3nt: TGCAGTGCTTCACAGGGACTAAATTCACCCCTCCACTTT

len: 15
abundance: many
v_gene: TRBV6-4
d_gene: -
j_gene: TRBJ2-2
CDR3aa: CASSVGSTLNRELFF
CDR3nt: TGTGCCAGCAGTGTGGGTTCGACCCTTAACCGGGAGCTGTTTTTT

len: 14
abundance: -
v_gene: TRBV7-9
d_gene: TRBD1
j_gene: TRBJ1-4
CDR3aa: CASSADRGDEKLFF
CDR3nt: TGTGCCAGCAGCGCGGACAGGGGTGATGAAAAACTGTTTTTT

len: 17
abundance: -
v_gene: TRBV5-1
d_gene: TRBD2
j_gene: TRBJ2-5
CDR3aa: CASSNGPQRGAQETQYF
CDR3nt: TGCGCCAGCAGCAACGGCCCACAGCGGGGGGCCCAAGAGACCCAGTACTTC

len: 15
abundance: few
v_gene: TRBV7-9
d_gene: -
j_gene: TRBJ2-7
CDR3aa: CASSPPGRSSYEQYF
CDR3nt: TGTGCCAGCAGCCCCCCAGGGAGAAGCTCCTACGAGCAGTACTTC

len: 12
abundance: few
v_gene: TRBV27
d_gene: -
j_gene: TRBJ2-1
CDR3aa: CASSHNGNEQFF
CDR3nt: TGTGCCAGCAGCCACAACGGAAATGAGCAGTTCTTC

len: 11
abundance: many
v_gene: TRBV29-1
d_gene: -
j_gene: TRBJ2-3
CDR3aa: CSIRSTDTQYF
CDR3nt: TGCAGCATTCGGAGCACAGATACGCAGTATTTT